One and the same sample provided the 5 T cell receptor beta chains below, sequenced in a study of blood T cell repertoires in COVID-19 (dated by TCRdb to about 2020). Library preparation was by the immunoSEQ multiplex PCR assay. Here the immuneACCESS table is served through TCRdb, limited to in-frame sequences with V and J called. Missing clones are a known gap in these copies; in checked studies unresolved V genes cover under half, and the rest lacks a known reason. This sample comprises around 250,000 clones, 80% to 90% of them detected only once. The biggest ten clones account for around 5.9% of the sample. Sequencing input: peripheral blood. The receptors were gathered from a man aged 55 to 69 with acute or convalescent COVID-19.

The rearrangement joins TRBV30 to TRBJ1-1; D is ambiguous. The V gene lost 5 bases and the J gene lost 0 bases, with 16 bases spanning the gap. The V gene's germline CDR1 is GTSNPN and CDR2 SVGIG (reference sequence). The CDR3 contains 15 residues. CDR3 region: CAWGVRKPLNTEAFF. The CDR3 DNA reads as TGTGCCTGGGGGGTGAGAAAACCCTTGAACACTGAAGCTTTCTTT.

Concerning this clone itself: Other DNA sequences of this sample code for an identical CDR3. The chain joins TRBV7-8 to TRBJ2-7; no clear D gene. CDR1 is SGHVS and CDR2 is FQNEAQ in the germline V gene. Trimming left V 3 bases short and J 7 bases short, with 10 bases between. This CDR3 contains 12 residues. The CDR3 coding sequence is TGTGCCAGCAGCTTGCGCCGTGGTGAGCAGTACTTC. Its translation: CASSLRRGEQYF. Full variable domain (outside the CDR3, taken from reference TRBV7-8 and TRBJ2-7): GAGVSQSPRYKVAKRGQDVALRCDPISGHVSLFWYQQALGQGPEFLTYFQNEAQLDKSGLPSDRFFAERPEGSVSTLKIQRTQQEDSAVYLCASSLRRGEQYFGPGTRLTVT.

J is TRBJ2-7 and V is TRBV10-1, with unresolved D. V dropped 2 bases and J dropped 6 bases, with 14 bases sitting between them. The CDR3 is 14 residues long. Germline V gene data show CDR1 as WNHNN and CDR2 as SYGVQD (reference sequence). The CDR3 sequence: CASSEEVASVEQYF. CDR3 coding DNA: TGCGCCAGCAGTGAGGAGGTAGCTTCGGTCGAGCAGTACTTC.

V usage is TRBV11-1 and J usage is TRBJ2-2; tentative D call: TRBD1 (6 bases). Trimming took 2 bases from V and 0 from J, leaving 10 bases between them. Looked up from germline, CDR1 is SGHAT and CDR2 is FQDESV (reference sequence). This CDR3 is built from 16 residues. The CDR3 bases are TGTGCCAGCAGCTTAAGGTACAGGGCGAACACCGGGGAGCTGTTTTTT. Its protein product is CASSLRYRANTGELFF.

The chain carries TRBV5-1 and TRBJ1-2, with 9 bases aligning to TRBD1. In germline, CDR1 is SGHRS, CDR2 YFSETQ. This CDR3 has 15 amino acids. Trimming took 2 bases from V and 3 from J; bases not matched to a gene: 5. Here the CDR3 DNA reads TGCGCCAGCAGCTTTATGGGACAGGGTGACTATGGCTACACCTTC. Its protein is CASSFMGQGDYGYTF.